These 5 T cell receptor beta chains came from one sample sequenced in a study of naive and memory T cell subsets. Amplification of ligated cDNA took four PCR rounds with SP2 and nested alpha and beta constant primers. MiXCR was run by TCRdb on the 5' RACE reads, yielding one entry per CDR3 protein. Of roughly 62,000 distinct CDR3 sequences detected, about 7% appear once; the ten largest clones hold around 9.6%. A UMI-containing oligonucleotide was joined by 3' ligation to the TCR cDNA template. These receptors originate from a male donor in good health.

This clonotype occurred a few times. CDR3 sequence (DNA): TGTGCCAGCAGTTACTCAGGTCCGCAGACTTCCTCTGGAAACACCATATATTTT. Translation: CASSYSGPQTSSGNTIYF. V gene TRBV6-5 combines with J gene TRBJ1-3; D gene ambiguous. Germline loops: CDR1 MNHEY, CDR2 SVGAGI. The CDR3 covers 18 residues. Trimming took off 0 bases at V and 0 bases at J, with 15 bases between the two ends.

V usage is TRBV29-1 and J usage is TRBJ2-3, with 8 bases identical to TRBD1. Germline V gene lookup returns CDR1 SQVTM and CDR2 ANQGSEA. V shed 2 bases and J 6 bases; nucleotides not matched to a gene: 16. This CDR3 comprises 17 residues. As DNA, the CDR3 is TGCAGCGTTGAATTTAAAGGAACAGGGGGTATTTTGGATACGCAGTATTTT. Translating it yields CSVEFKGTGGILDTQYF.

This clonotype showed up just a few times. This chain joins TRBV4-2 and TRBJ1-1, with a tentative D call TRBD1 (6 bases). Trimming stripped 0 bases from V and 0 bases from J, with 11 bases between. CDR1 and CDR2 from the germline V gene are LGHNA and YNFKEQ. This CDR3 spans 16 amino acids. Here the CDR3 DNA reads TGTGCCAGCAGCCAAGAACTGACAGGCATGAACACTGAAGCTTTCTTT. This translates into CASSQELTGMNTEAFF.

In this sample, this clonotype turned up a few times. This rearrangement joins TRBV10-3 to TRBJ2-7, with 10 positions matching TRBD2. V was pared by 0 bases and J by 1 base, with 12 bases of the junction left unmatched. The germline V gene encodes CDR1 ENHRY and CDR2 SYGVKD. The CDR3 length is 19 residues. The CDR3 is CAISESSLAGAFGSYEQYF. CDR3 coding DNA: TGTGCCATCAGTGAGTCGAGCCTAGCGGGAGCGTTTGGGTCCTACGAGCAGTACTTC.

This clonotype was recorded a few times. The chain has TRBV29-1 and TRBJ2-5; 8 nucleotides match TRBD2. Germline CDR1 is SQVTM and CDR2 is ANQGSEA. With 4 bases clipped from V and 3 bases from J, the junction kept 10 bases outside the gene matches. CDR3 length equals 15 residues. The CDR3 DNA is TGCAGCGTTGTAGGTTTAGCGGGGTATGAAGAGACCCAGTACTTC. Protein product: CSVVGLAGYEETQYF.